Below are 15 T cell receptor beta chains sequenced from a single sample in a study of early T cells in non-severe SARS-CoV-2 infection. TCRdb re-analysed the 5' RACE reads in MiXCR, keeping a single row per CDR3 protein. Of 50,000 to 70,000 distinct CDR3 sequences listed, around 12% were seen once; the top ten hold roughly 4%. Sequenced sample: whole blood. The receptor source for this set is an adult who was a healthcare worker with PCR-confirmed SARS-CoV-2 infection or an uninfected control (not recorded which).

This clonotype came up a few times. The genes are TRBV5-3 and TRBJ1-5; weak D call: TRBD1 (5 bases). TRBV5-3 is sorted into the ORF group, with uncertain function. This CDR3 is 15 amino acids long. The V end was cut by 4 bases, the J end by 3 bases, with 14 bases between. CDR3 protein: CARSRTDSPNQPQHF. The CDR3 nucleotides read TGTGCCAGAAGCCGAACCGACAGCCCCAATCAGCCCCAGCATTTT.

This clonotype has a count of ten or more. This chain joins TRBV10-2 and TRBJ1-1; 10 bases match TRBD1. The germline CDR1 and CDR2 sequences are WSHSY and SAAADI. Trimming cost V 5 bases and J 5 bases; bases outside gene matches: 2. The CDR3 runs to 13 residues. CDR3 region: CASSTDRGTEAFF. The CDR3, as DNA: TGCGCCAGCAGTACGGACAGGGGGACTGAAGCTTTCTTT.

This rearrangement joins TRBV29-1 to TRBJ2-7, with 7 nucleotides matching TRBD1. The CDR3 contains 11 residues. Germline V lookup: CDR1 SQVTM, CDR2 ANQGSEA. The J segment lost 6 bases and the V segment lost 4 bases, leaving 3 bases of the junction unmatched. The CDR3, as DNA: TGCAGCGTTGGACAGGGACGCGAGCAGTACTTC. The encoded protein is CSVGQGREQYF.

The chain joins TRBV6-5 to TRBJ1-6; 7 bases agree with TRBD1. The CDR3 has 13 amino acids. Germline loops: CDR1 MNHEY, CDR2 SVGAGI. Trimming took 6 bases from V and 14 from J; bases not matched to a gene: 10. The CDR3 DNA follows: TGTGCCAGCAGCCACCGACAGGGACGGTCCCTCCACTTT. Translation gives CASSHRQGRSLHF.

This clonotype was counted between two and nine times. J is TRBJ1-2 and V is TRBV7-2, with TRBD1 matching 11 bases. Germline V gene data show CDR1 as SGHTA and CDR2 as FQGNSA. The J segment lost 3 bases and the V segment lost 8 bases, leaving 11 bases of the junction unmatched. The CDR3 is 16 residues long. The CDR3 DNA sequence: TGTGCCAGCGACTCGTTGGACAGGGGGCTTCACTATGGCTACACCTTC. Its protein is CASDSLDRGLHYGYTF.

A word on this clonotype: A junction end diverges from the germline sequence, so it may reflect a read error. The chain links TRBV20-1 to TRBJ1-6, with D perhaps TRBD1 (6 bases). Germline CDR1 and CDR2: DFQATT and SNEGSKA (reference sequence). The CDR3 is 15 amino acids. The CDR3 here is CSARTGILKNSHLHF. CDR3 DNA: TGCAGTGCTAGGACAGGCATTCTTAAGAATTCACACCTCCACTTT.

A few counts support this clonotype. The rearrangement joins TRBV7-2 to TRBJ2-7; D gene ambiguous. V lost 1 base and J 5 bases, leaving 6 bases between the germline ends. The CDR3 has 12 residues. Germline CDR1 SGHTA, CDR2 FQGNSA. CDR3 DNA: TGTGCCAGCAGCTTAGGTCGAAACGAGCAGTACTTC. Protein product: CASSLGRNEQYF.

This clonotype was detected only a few times. The chain couples TRBV7-9 to TRBJ2-5; D unresolved. V dropped 4 bases and J dropped 5 bases, with 14 bases sitting between them. CDR1 and CDR2 (germline): SEHNR, FQNEAQ (reference sequence). The CDR3 has 14 residues. The CDR3 DNA sequence: TGTGCCAGCAGCTCGGAGCTTCTCCTTGAGACCCAGTACTTC. This sequence encodes CASSSELLLETQYF.

This clonotype has a handful of counts. The V call is TRBV7-6, the J call TRBJ2-5; 9 bases agree with TRBD1. Germline CDR1 is SGHVS and CDR2 is FNYEAQ. J lost 5 bases, V lost 0 bases, and 7 bases had no gene match. The CDR3 loop spans 16 amino acids. The CDR3 nucleotides are TGTGCCAGCAGCTTAGCGGGGGGACAGGGTGGCGAGACCCAGTACTTC. Residues: CASSLAGGQGGETQYF.

This clonotype was counted ten times or more. The chain is built from TRBV14 and TRBJ2-3, with D unclear. Per the germline V gene, CDR1 is SGHDN and CDR2 is FVKESK. CDR3 length: 15 residues. Trimming left V 4 bases short and J 2 bases short, with 13 bases between. CDR3 residues: CASSRLTPHTDTQYF. CDR3 nucleotides: TGTGCCAGCAGCCGCCTGACTCCACACACAGATACGCAGTATTTT.

In this sample, this clonotype turned up a few times. The V call is TRBV7-3, the J call TRBJ2-3, with unresolved D. V was clipped by 4 bases and J by 3 bases, with 8 bases between them. The CDR3 runs 13 residues. Germline loops: CDR1 SGHTA, CDR2 FQGTGA. The CDR3 spells CASSSTDTDTQYF. CDR3 in DNA: TGTGCCAGCAGCTCCACCGATACAGATACGCAGTATTTT.

The gene calls are TRBV7-6 and TRBJ2-3; D might be TRBD1 (5 bases). CDR1 and CDR2 from the germline V gene are SGHVS and FNYEAQ. CDR3 length: 13 residues. V shed 6 bases and J shed 2 bases, with 9 bases lying between them. In DNA form, the CDR3 reads TGTGCCAGCAGGGGGCTACACACAGATACGCAGTATTTT. It is translated as CASRGLHTDTQYF.

This clonotype was seen at least ten times. V is TRBV6-2 or TRBV6-3 and J is TRBJ1-1, with a tentative D call TRBD1 (6 bases). Germline-derived CDR1 and CDR2 are MNHEY and SVGEGT. V was cut by 6 bases and J by 7 bases, with 21 bases left in between. The CDR3 contains 15 residues. The CDR3 is CASRPTGIDRIEAFF. CDR3 nucleotide sequence: TGTGCCAGCAGACCAACGGGGATAGACAGGATTGAAGCTTTCTTT.

This clonotype was seen more than once but under ten times. This chain connects TRBV7-9 to TRBJ1-6; D ambiguous. Trimming shortened V by 7 bases and J by 0 bases, and 10 bases separated the two germline ends. Germline V gene lookup returns CDR1 SEHNR and CDR2 FQNEAQ (reference sequence). The CDR3 extends over 15 amino acids. CDR3 coding DNA: TGTGCCAGCACCAACGACCTCTCCTATAATTCACCCCTCCACTTT. This translates into CASTNDLSYNSPLHF.

This clonotype was counted at least ten times. V usage is TRBV9 and J usage is TRBJ2-7; TRBD1 might be the D (5 bases). V lost 4 bases to trimming and J lost 7 bases, with 24 bases between them. The CDR3 is 16 residues long. The V gene's germline CDR1 is SGDLS and CDR2 YYNGEE. The chain's CDR3 is CASSPSADRRLTEQYF. The CDR3 nucleotides read TGTGCCAGCAGCCCGAGCGCCGACAGACGACTGACAGAGCAGTACTTC.